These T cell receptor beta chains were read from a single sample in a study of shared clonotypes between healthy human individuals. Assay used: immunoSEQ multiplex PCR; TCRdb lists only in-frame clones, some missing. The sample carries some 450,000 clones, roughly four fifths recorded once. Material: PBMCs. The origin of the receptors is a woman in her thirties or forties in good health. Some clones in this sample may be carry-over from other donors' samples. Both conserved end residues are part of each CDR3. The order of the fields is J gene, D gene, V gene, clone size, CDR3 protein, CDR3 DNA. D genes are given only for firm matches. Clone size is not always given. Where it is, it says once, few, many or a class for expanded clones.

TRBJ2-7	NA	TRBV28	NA	CASSPPGGSYEQYF	TGTGCCAGCAGTCCCCCAGGGGGGTCCTACGAGCAGTACTTC
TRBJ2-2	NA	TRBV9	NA	CASSVATGSNTGELFF	TGTGCCAGCAGCGTAGCTACAGGCTCGAACACCGGGGAGCTGTTTTTT
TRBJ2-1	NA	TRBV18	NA	CASSPLDSYNEQFF	TGTGCCAGCTCACCGCTTGACAGCTACAATGAGCAGTTCTTC
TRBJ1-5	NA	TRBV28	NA	CASSLGGRGPQHF	TGTGCCAGCAGTTTAGGGGGGAGGGGGCCCCAGCATTTT
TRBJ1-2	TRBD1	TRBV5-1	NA	CASSPGQGYGYTF	TGCGCCAGCAGCCCCGGACAGGGTTATGGCTACACCTTC
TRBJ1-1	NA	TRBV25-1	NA	CASRRGMNTEAFF	TGTGCCAGCAGGCGGGGAATGAACACTGAAGCTTTCTTT
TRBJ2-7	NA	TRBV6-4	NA	CATNPGVGPCEQYF	TGTGCAACCAACCCAGGAGTGGGGCCCTGCGAGCAGTACTTC
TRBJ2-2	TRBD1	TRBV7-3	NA	CASSPDRGLDTGELFF	TGTGCCAGCAGCCCCGACAGGGGCTTGGACACCGGGGAGCTGTTTTTT
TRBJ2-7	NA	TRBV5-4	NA	CASSDGSYEQYF	TGTGCCAGCAGCGACGGCTCCTACGAGCAGTACTTC
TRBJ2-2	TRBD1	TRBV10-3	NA	CATGQGVNTGELFF	TGTGCCACGGGACAGGGGGTAAACACCGGGGAGCTGTTTTTT
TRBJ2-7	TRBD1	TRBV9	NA	CASSVAPGQGDEQYF	TGTGCCAGCAGCGTAGCGCCGGGACAGGGGGACGAGCAGTACTTC
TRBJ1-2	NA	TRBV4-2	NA	CASSQDGNSNYGYTF	TGTGCCAGCAGCCAAGACGGAAACAGCAACTATGGCTACACCTTC
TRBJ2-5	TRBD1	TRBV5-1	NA	CASSQGQAEGTQYF	TGCGCCAGCAGCCAAGGACAGGCCGAAGGGACCCAGTACTTC
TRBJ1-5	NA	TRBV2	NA	CASSGGAPSDQPQHF	TGTGCCAGCAGTGGAGGGGCGCCCTCGGATCAGCCCCAGCATTTT
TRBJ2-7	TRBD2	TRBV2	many	CASASSSGGTSSYEQYF	TGTGCCAGCGCTTCTTCTAGCGGGGGGACTTCCTCCTACGAGCAGTACTTC
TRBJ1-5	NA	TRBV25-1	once	CASSTTGGNQPQHF	TGTGCCAGCAGTACAACAGGTGGCAATCAGCCCCAGCATTTT
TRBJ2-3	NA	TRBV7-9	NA	CASSFERLADTQYF	TGTGCCAGCAGCTTCGAAAGACTGGCAGATACGCAGTATTTT
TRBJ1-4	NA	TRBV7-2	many	CASSFRGWDEKLFF	TGTGCCAGCAGCTTCCGGGGTTGGGATGAAAAACTGTTTTTT
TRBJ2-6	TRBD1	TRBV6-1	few	CATGQDHSGANVLTF	TGTGCCACAGGACAGGACCACTCTGGGGCCAACGTCCTGACTTTC
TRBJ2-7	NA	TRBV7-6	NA	CASSLNDAYEQYF	TGTGCCAGCAGCTTGAATGACGCCTACGAGCAGTACTTC
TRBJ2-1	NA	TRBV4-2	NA	CASSQDRPGRNNEQFF	TGTGCCAGCAGCCAAGATCGACCCGGACGCAACAATGAGCAGTTCTTC
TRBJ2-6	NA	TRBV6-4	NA	CASSDTVAGANVLTF	TGTGCCAGCAGTGACACTGTGGCTGGGGCCAACGTCCTGACTTTC
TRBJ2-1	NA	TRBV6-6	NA	CASSIGSNEQFF	TGTGCCAGCTCAATAGGAAGCAATGAGCAGTTCTTC
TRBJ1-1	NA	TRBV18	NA	CASSPGAAEAFF	TGTGCCAGCTCACCAGGGGCGGCTGAAGCTTTCTTT
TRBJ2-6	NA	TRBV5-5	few	CASSQEVGSGANVLTF	TGCGCCAGCAGCCAAGAAGTCGGCTCTGGGGCCAACGTCCTGACTTTC
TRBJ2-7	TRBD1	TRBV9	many	CASSVRDSKTYEQYF	TGTGCCAGCAGCGTACGGGACAGTAAGACTTACGAGCAGTACTTC
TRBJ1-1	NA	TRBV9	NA	CASSVGSKNTEAFF	TGTGCCAGCAGCGTAGGATCCAAGAACACTGAAGCTTTCTTT
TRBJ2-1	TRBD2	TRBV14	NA	CASSHPTSGNEQFF	TGTGCCAGCAGCCACCCGACTAGCGGCAATGAGCAGTTCTTC
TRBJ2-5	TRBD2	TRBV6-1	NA	CASTGTSVERETQYF	TGTGCCAGCACCGGGACTAGCGTGGAGAGAGAGACCCAGTACTTC
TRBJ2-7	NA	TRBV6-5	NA	CASSYSLTDTYEQYF	TGTGCCAGCAGTTACTCCTTGACAGACACTTACGAGCAGTACTTC
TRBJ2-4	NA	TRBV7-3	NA	CASSLGPKNIQYF	TGTGCCAGCAGCTTAGGGCCCAAAAACATTCAGTACTTC
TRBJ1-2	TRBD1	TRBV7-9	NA	CASSSGQGSWGGYTF	TGTGCCAGCAGCAGCGGACAGGGGAGCTGGGGTGGCTACACCTTC
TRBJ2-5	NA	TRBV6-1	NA	CASSEFGEETQYF	TGTGCCAGCAGTGAATTCGGTGAGGAGACCCAGTACTTC
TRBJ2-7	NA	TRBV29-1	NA	CSVARDPYEQYF	TGCAGCGTTGCGCGGGATCCCTACGAGCAGTACTTC
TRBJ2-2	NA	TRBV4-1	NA	CASSQGGFTGELFF	TGCGCCAGCAGCCAAGGAGGGTTTACCGGGGAGCTGTTTTTT
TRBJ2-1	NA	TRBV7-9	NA	CASSFGPNEQFF	TGTGCCAGCAGCTTCGGGCCCAATGAGCAGTTCTTC
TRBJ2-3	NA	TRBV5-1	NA	CASSSVRLVSDTQYF	TGCGCCAGCAGCTCCGTGCGACTAGTCTCAGATACGCAGTATTTT
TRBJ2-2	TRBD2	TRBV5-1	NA	CASSYTSGSATGELFF	TGCGCCAGCAGCTACACTAGCGGGAGCGCCACCGGGGAGCTGTTTTTT
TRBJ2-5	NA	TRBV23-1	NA	CASSPRVGLQETQYF	TGCGCCAGCAGTCCGCGTGTGGGATTACAAGAGACCCAGTACTTC
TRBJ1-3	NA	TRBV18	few	CASSSGEGNTIYF	TGTGCCAGCTCATCAGGGGAAGGAAACACCATATATTTT
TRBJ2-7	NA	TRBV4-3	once	CASGPEGAATYEQYF	TGCGCCAGCGGCCCAGAGGGAGCGGCGACCTACGAGCAGTACTTC
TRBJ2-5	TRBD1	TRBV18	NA	CASSLTGTGPRWEETQYF	TGTGCCAGCTCATTAACCGGGACAGGACCGCGGTGGGAAGAGACCCAGTACTTC
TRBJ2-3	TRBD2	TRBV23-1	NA	CASNGTSGTDTQYF	TGCGCCAGCAACGGGACTAGCGGCACAGATACGCAGTATTTT
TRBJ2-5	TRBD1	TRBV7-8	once	CASSLLTGTGQETQYF	TGTGCCAGCAGCTTACTGACAGGGACAGGGCAAGAGACCCAGTACTTC
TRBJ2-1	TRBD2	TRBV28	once	CASKEWGGLAGSYNEQFF	TGTGCCAGCAAAGAGTGGGGGGGACTAGCGGGATCATACAATGAGCAGTTCTTC
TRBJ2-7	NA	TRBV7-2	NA	CASAASWELEQYF	TGTGCCAGCGCGGCCAGTTGGGAACTGGAGCAGTACTTC
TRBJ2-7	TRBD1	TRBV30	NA	CAWSTRTGNRYEQYF	TGTGCCTGGAGTACCCGGACAGGGAATCGTTACGAGCAGTACTTC
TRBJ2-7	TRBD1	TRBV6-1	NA	CASSFDRAYEQYF	TGTGCCAGCAGCTTTGACAGGGCCTACGAGCAGTACTTC
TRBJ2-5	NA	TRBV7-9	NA	CASSYRPGETQYF	TGTGCCAGCAGCTACCGGCCGGGAGAGACCCAGTACTTC
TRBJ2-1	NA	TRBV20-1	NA	CSAKVVIEQFF	TGCAGTGCTAAAGTGGTGATTGAGCAGTTCTTC
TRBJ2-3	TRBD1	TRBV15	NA	CATSSRGHGKRDTQYF	TGTGCCACCAGCAGCAGGGGGCACGGGAAGAGGGATACGCAGTATTTT
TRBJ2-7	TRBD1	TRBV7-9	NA	CASSSPTGEAYEQYF	TGTGCCAGCAGCTCCCCGACAGGGGAGGCTTACGAGCAGTACTTC
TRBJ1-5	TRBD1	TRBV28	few	CGSGGESNQPQHF	TGTGGCTCAGGGGGCGAGAGCAATCAGCCCCAGCATTTT
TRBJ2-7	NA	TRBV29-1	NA	CSANGVRGYEQYF	TGCAGCGCCAATGGAGTTCGGGGCTACGAGCAGTACTTC
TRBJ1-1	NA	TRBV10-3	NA	CAISESGRGSTEAFF	TGTGCCATCAGTGAGTCAGGCAGGGGAAGCACTGAAGCTTTCTTT
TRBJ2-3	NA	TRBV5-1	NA	CASSFAGRTDTQYF	TGCGCCAGCAGCTTCGCGGGACGCACAGATACGCAGTATTTT
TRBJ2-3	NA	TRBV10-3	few	CAISESWDLSTDTQYF	TGTGCCATCAGTGAGTCTTGGGACCTCAGCACAGATACGCAGTATTTT
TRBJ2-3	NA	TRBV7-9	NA	CASSLGAWTSTDTQYF	TGTGCCAGCAGCTTAGGGGCTTGGACTAGCACAGATACGCAGTATTTT
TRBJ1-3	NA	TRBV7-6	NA	CASSLGGLNTIYF	TGTGCCAGCAGCTTGGGGGGCCTAAACACCATATATTTT
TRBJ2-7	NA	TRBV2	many	CASSRGRSYEQYF	TGTGCCAGCAGCAGGGGTCGCTCCTACGAGCAGTACTTC